This T cell receptor beta chain was sequenced in a study of a mutant IDH1 vaccine in newly diagnosed glioma. The sample's time point: week 5, during vaccination. Topical imiquimod accompanied each vaccine dose, which consisted of 300 ug of mutant IDH1 20-mer peptide. Turning to this clone: The antigen is undetermined.

CDR1 and CDR2 (germline): MDHEN, SYDVKM. This CDR3 has 16 residues. Trimming took 5 bases from V and 9 from J; bases not matched to a gene: 9. Some clones are missing from TCRdb's copy, which holds only in-frame ones; the method was immunoSEQ multiplex PCR. Here the sample spans 70,000 to 90,000 clones, about 91% being singletons. The TCR was taken from a woman aged 45-59 years with glioma. Specimen: PBMCs, collected from a glioma patient whose treatment included an IDH1 peptide vaccine. The chain combines TRBV28 with TRBJ1-6, with 11 bases that match TRBD1. The CDR3 is CASSPDRGRDGSPLHF. The CDR3 DNA is TGTGCCAGCAGTCCGGACAGGGGGCGCGATGGTTCACCCCTCCACTTT. Full variable domain (outside the CDR3, taken from reference TRBV28 and TRBJ1-6): DVKVTQSSRYLVKRTGEKVFLECVQDMDHENMFWYRQDPGLGLRLIYFSYDVKMKEKGDIPEGYSVSREKKERFSLILESASTNQTSMYLCASSPDRGRDGSPLHFGNGTRLTVT.